This T cell receptor beta chain was observed in a study of neurological immune-mediated disorders. On the study more broadly: Of the 35 or so patients with multiple sclerosis, about 30 had relapsing-remitting MS, whereas the remaining 3 had secondary progressive MS.

The cDNA was generated through 5'RACE incorporating 10-nucleotide random UMIs. TCRdb itself ran the 5' RACE reads through MiXCR, one entry per CDR3 protein. The sample lists tens of thousands of distinct CDR3 sequences; roughly 2% were seen once. This clonotype was recorded at least ten times. Its antigen is still unknown. Trimming pared 4 bases from V and 1 base from J, leaving 13 bases between. From germline, CDR1 is MNHNY and CDR2 SVGAGI (reference sequence). This CDR3 is 16 amino acids long. Overall study results and limits: None of the CDR3 amino acid sequences found in expanded clones was shared across subjects. This suggests that the TCR-beta repertoires were private in all groups.

The chain links TRBV6-6 to TRBJ2-2; either TRBD1 or TRBD2 may fit D (6 bases each). Sequencing used PBMCs. This receptor was obtained from a woman aged 40-49 years with multiple sclerosis. The CDR3 spells CASSFQGGQNTGELFF. CDR3 DNA sequence: TGTGCCAGCAGTTTTCAAGGGGGGCAGAACACCGGGGAGCTGTTTTTT.